This T cell receptor (beta chain) was recorded in a study of shared clonotypes between healthy human individuals. CDR3 length equals 15 residues. From germline, CDR1 is MNHNS and CDR2 SASEGT. V shed 7 bases and J 3 bases; nucleotides not matched to a gene: 6. Several immunoSEQ plates received, in even portions, the genomic DNA of each subset. Sequencing used immunoSEQ multiplex PCR; TCRdb keeps in-frame clones, though not all of them. The table has about 1 million clones, about 75% seen once; the top ten hold 1.4% to 1.5%. Naive CD45RA+ and memory CD45RA-negative subsets were split from CD4+ cells. The sequenced material came from memory CD4+ T cells sorted from blood. As to subset: CD45RA-negative fraction. V and J are TRBV6-1 and TRBJ2-3; 11 positions match TRBD1. The TCR sequence derives from a man in his late teens or twenties in good health. The CDR3 DNA is TGTGCCAGCACCTTGGACAGGGGGCAAACAGATACGCAGTATTTT. It translates to CASTLDRGQTDTQYF.